This T cell receptor (beta chain) was captured by sequencing in a study of blood T cell repertoires in COVID-19. Study-wide context: Whether acute or convalescent, the COVID-19 samples came from the United States, Italy and Spain. Sources were T cells, B-cell-depleted T cells, or PBMCs; the material itself was cDNA or gDNA.

The method was immunoSEQ multiplex PCR; TCRdb's version includes in-frame clones alone and lacks a portion of them. Here the sample spans approximately 81,000 clones, more than 75% being singletons. This CDR3 comprises 18 residues. Trimming at V came to 3 bases and at J to 1 base, leaving 14 bases not matched to a gene. Germline assignment: CDR1 SGHRS and CDR2 YFSETQ. The TCR originated in a human donor in a cohort sampled during active COVID-19. Sequencing was performed on peripheral blood. The chain carries TRBV5-1 and TRBJ1-1, with 8 bases identical to TRBD1. Here the CDR3 reads CASSSPGQDGAKNTEAFF. CDR3 in DNA: TGCGCCAGCAGCTCACCGGGACAGGACGGCGCTAAGAACACTGAAGCTTTCTTT.